The following is a T cell receptor (beta chain) sequence with its context. No antigen is known for it. No qualities accompany the bases; no much larger clone lies one base away. The data belong to a study of T cells in Graves' hyperthyroidism and ophthalmopathy (dated by TCRdb to about 2019). Concerning the study at large: To identify distinguishing TCR V-J signatures, a discovery cohort of some 99 patients was used, comprising 40 to 45 with Graves' ophthalmopathy and 57 with stable Graves' hyperthyroidism. An independent validation cohort of 18 to 20 hyperthyroidism patients and some 15 patients who later progressed to ophthalmopathy tested prospective prediction of ophthalmopathy. For training and testing, the 110 or so patients in the discovery cohort were randomly divided in a 7:3 ratio. The study also compared thyroid tissue and blood T-cell repertoires from about six Graves' hyperthyroidism patients. After sampling, hyperthyroidism patients received methimazole starting at 30 mg daily, and ophthalmopathy patients received high-dose intravenous methylprednisolone. The paper reports TCR Vbeta CDR3 sequencing of some 140 peripheral blood samples: under 45 ophthalmopathy, fewer than 80 hyperthyroidism and around 17 progressor patients.

General conclusions and limits of the study: A 13 V-J signature model separated ophthalmopathy from stable hyperthyroidism, with 87.88% sensitivity and around 84% specificity in cross-validation and 80%/75% in testing. No statistical method was used to fix the sample size in advance, and group allocation was not hidden from the investigators. During validation, the model predicted progression to ophthalmopathy a median of around 7 months ahead of onset, with roughly 65% sensitivity and less than 85% specificity. Blood samples also contained most of the expanded thyroid clonotypes (frequency above 0.001), which suggests that blood repertoires may reflect thyroid immune responses.

Any patient with an uncontrolled infection, another autoimmune disease, pregnancy or lactation was excluded. Diagnoses relied on clinical symptoms, serum thyroxine and TRAb, thyroid ultrasound and orbital computed tomography. Total RNA was extracted using Trizol reagent, and RNA quality was assessed on an Agilent 2100 Bioanalyzer. Sequences SGHRS (CDR1) and YFSETQ (CDR2) are obtained from the germline V gene. Its CDR3 holds 12 amino acids, cysteine through phenylalanine. Only CDR3 DNA is held: 36 bases, read in frame from base 1. The germline ends are 14 bases apart after V is trimmed by 7 bases and J by 6 bases. The TCR beta CDR3 regions were amplified from RNA transcripts. For the first round of RT-PCR on the TCR CDR3, the HTBI primer set was used together with the Qiagen OneStep RT-PCR kit. The libraries were constructed in a second round of multiplex PCR and then size-selected and purified. The libraries were sequenced on an Illumina HiSeq2000 using paired-end 100 bp reads. The authors' analysis ran thus. SOAPnuke was used to process the raw data, removing reads that contained adapters or uncalled bases, had a mean Phred below 15, or lacked an exact match to the constant primer or identifier. COPE v1.2.5 was used to merge the high-quality paired reads, and each unique nucleotide sequence was defined as a clonotype. Clonotypes were aligned to IMGT TRBV, TRBD and TRBJ reference segments using MiTCR v1.1. The analysis included only V-J combinations with a frequency above 0.0001, which together covered more than 98% of the repertoires. The TCS score was defined as the ratio of F50 (clonal expansion) to E x V (chaos), calculated using BLOSUM62-based TCRdist between CDR3 peptides within each V-J. Welch's t-statistics and random forest reduced several hundred V-J features to about 13, which were used in a naive Bayes classifier (R e1071). Thyroid-blood repertoire similarity was quantified with the Morisita-Horn index. In-frame beta chains were kept once TCRdb had trimmed the public reads at Q25 with fastp and called clones with MiXCR. One record per CDR3 amino acid sequence lists the most common genes and DNA. TCRdb's processing, not the study's, gives the V and J calls here. Here the sample has roughly 570,000 distinct CDR3 sequences; about half occur a single time. The top ten clonotypes cover around 17% of the sample.

This sequence was found in an adult woman with Graves' disease, either hyperthyroidism or ophthalmopathy (not recorded which). Sample: peripheral blood or thyroid tissue (not recorded which). The chain links TRBV5-1 with TRBJ2-7; the D gene is unclear. The nucleotide sequence is given as TGCGCCAGCCGAACCGACACCTTCGAGCAGTACTTC. Its protein product is CASRTDTFEQYF.